The source of this T cell receptor beta chain is a study of T cell responses to AZD1222 COVID-19 vaccine. Study observations and caveats: Only a handful of individuals given AZD1222 were seropositive at baseline.

This CDR3 region has 14 residues. V gave up 4 bases and J gave up 7 bases, with 15 bases separating them. The germline gives CDR1 SGHNT, CDR2 YYREEE (reference sequence). On this clone: The antigen remains unidentified.

The table came from immunoSEQ multiplex PCR; TCRdb's copy has only in-frame clones and leaves some out. The profile shows about 150,000 clones, 90% of them singletons. The receptor's source is an adult who received the AZD1222 COVID-19 vaccine. Source: peripheral blood, taken 28 days after the second AZD1222 dose. This chain links TRBV5-4 with TRBJ1-3, with D tentatively TRBD1 (6 bases). The CDR3 DNA reads TGTGCCAGCAGCGCTACCGGAGGGGGTAACACCATATATTTT. Its protein product is CASSATGGGNTIYF.